This T cell receptor (beta chain) was retrieved from a study of spatial heterogeneity in lung cancer. This clonotype was counted ten times or more. TCRdb reprocessed the 5' RACE reads via MiXCR and lists one record per CDR3 protein. The repertoire consists of about 19,000 distinct CDR3 sequences, with approximately 9.1% occurring once and the leading ten covering approximately 34%. This sample's time point: blood at routine non-recurrence follow-up after resection. Germline CDR1 reads LGHNT; CDR2 reads FRNRAP. V dropped 7 bases and J dropped 6; count of bases not matched to a gene: 12. CDR3 length: 15 amino acids.

The starting material was PBMCs, obtained at follow-up. This chain links TRBV12-5 with TRBJ1-2; 9 nucleotides agree with TRBD1. This receptor was taken from a female donor with early-stage non-small cell lung cancer. The CDR3 loop reads CASALQTGTGNGYTF. The CDR3 DNA sequence: TGTGCTAGTGCCCTTCAAACCGGGACAGGGAATGGCTACACCTTC.